These 18 T cell receptor beta chains share one sample of origin, sequenced in a study of molecular identifiers for immune sequencing clone quantification. Each CDR3 protein is one row after TCRdb ran MiXCR on the PCR reads. This sample has 45,000 to 55,000 distinct CDR3 sequences; around 33% occur once, and the top ten carry 3.5% to 4%. Sequences were obtained from naive CD8+ T cells from blood, with Jurkat cell RNA spiked in. Subset here: FACS-sorted CD8+CD4-CCR7+CD45RA+ naive T cells. These receptor sequences come from a human donor in good health. Some libraries in this study had Jurkat cell RNA spiked in.

This clonotype was picked up a small number of times. The genes are TRBV4-1 and TRBJ2-3; D is possibly TRBD1 or TRBD2 (6 bases each). Trimming left V 1 base short and J 4 bases short, with 18 bases between. The CDR3 is 17 residues long. The germline CDR1 and CDR2 sequences are MGHRA and YSYEKL. Here the CDR3 reads CASSQVAAGAMPDTQYF. The CDR3 coding sequence is TGCGCCAGCAGCCAAGTAGCGGCAGGGGCGATGCCAGATACGCAGTATTTT.

Details on this clonotype: This could be a read error, since a much larger clone is one nucleotide away. The chain's CDR3 is CASSSSEGSNTEAFF. CDR3 coding DNA: TGTGCCAGCAGCTCATCCGAGGGGTCGAACACTGAAGCTTTCTTT. The chain is built from TRBV5-3 and TRBJ1-1; a possible D gene is TRBD1 (5 bases). TRBV5-3 carries the ORF label, with uncertain function. The CDR3 is made up of 15 amino acids.

Only a few counts were recorded for this clonotype. Here the CDR3 reads CATSRDPPIAKNIQYF. DNA for the CDR3: TGTGCCACCAGCAGAGATCCCCCGATAGCCAAAAACATTCAGTACTTC. The genes are TRBV15 and TRBJ2-4; the D is unclear. In germline, CDR1 is LNHNV, CDR2 YYDKDF (reference sequence). This CDR3 region has 16 residues. The germline V and J ends were trimmed by 0 bases and 0 bases, with 9 bases remaining between them.

The gene calls are TRBV9 and TRBJ2-7; either TRBD1 or TRBD2 may fit D (5 bases each). Germline CDR1 SGDLS, CDR2 YYNGEE. V lost 4 bases to trimming and J lost 4 bases, with 15 bases between them. This CDR3 contains 14 residues. CDR3 DNA: TGTGCCAGCAGCCCCGGGGACGATCCTTACGAGCAGTACTTC. This encodes CASSPGDDPYEQYF.

There are a few counts of this clonotype. The V gene is TRBV27, the J gene TRBJ1-4; TRBD1 agrees at 8 bases. In germline, CDR1 is MNHEY, CDR2 SMNVEV (reference sequence). Trimming cost V 3 bases and J 7 bases; bases outside gene matches: 4. This CDR3 is built from 14 residues. Here the CDR3 reads CASSFQTGVEKLFF. DNA for the CDR3: TGTGCCAGCAGTTTCCAGACAGGGGTTGAAAAACTGTTTTTT.

Comment on this clonotype: This may come from a read error, since a much larger clone is one base off. The chain's CDR3 is CASSSLAGERYGQYF. The DNA of the CDR3 is TGTGCCAGCAGCTCCTTAGCGGGAGAGAGGTACGGGCAGTACTTC. The chain carries TRBV7-2 and TRBJ2-7; 9 bases line up with TRBD2. The CDR3 is 15 residues long. Germline values: CDR1 SGHTA, CDR2 FQGNSA.

Regarding this clonotype: A much larger clone sits a single nucleotide away, making a read error possible. This chain joins TRBV20-1 and TRBJ1-2; D remains unclear. Germline V gives CDR1 DFQATT, CDR2 SNEGSKA (reference sequence). The CDR3 sequence is 12 residues long. Trimming left V 8 bases short and J 3 bases short, with 13 bases between. The chain's CDR3 is CSPYHKYYGYTF. The CDR3 DNA reads as TGCAGTCCCTACCACAAGTACTATGGCTACACCTTC.

This chain links TRBV20-1 with TRBJ2-1, with TRBD1 identical over 7 bases. The CDR3 runs to 15 residues. J was trimmed by 3 bases and V by 6 bases; bases with no gene match: 11. Germline CDR1 and CDR2: DFQATT and SNEGSKA (reference sequence). Here the CDR3 reads CSAGEQGNYYNEQFF. The DNA for the CDR3 is TGCAGTGCAGGGGAACAGGGGAATTACTACAATGAGCAGTTCTTC.

In the case of this clonotype: A much bigger clone sits one base away, suggesting this may be a read error. The chain is built from TRBV28 and TRBJ2-1; D gene unclear. The CDR3 has 17 residues. CDR1 is MDHEN, CDR2 SYDVKM, per germline. The CDR3 DNA sequence: TGTGCCAGCAGTCCCCCATTGTCCCTAGGGCCCTACGATGAGCAGTTCTTC. Its protein is CASSPPLSLGPYDEQFF.

V gene TRBV7-9 combines with J gene TRBJ1-3; D remains ambiguous. CDR3 length equals 15 residues. Trimming stripped 5 bases from V and 0 bases from J, with 11 bases between. Germline-derived CDR1 and CDR2 are SEHNR and FQNEAQ (reference sequence). The CDR3 here is CASSATLVSGNTIYF. The CDR3 DNA sequence: TGTGCCAGCAGCGCCACCCTTGTCTCTGGAAACACCATATATTTT.

Concerning this clonotype: The junction and the germline gene differ at one end; a read error may be behind it. The CDR3 coding sequence is TGTGCCAGTAGTTGGACTAGCGCTAGCACAGATACGCAGTTTTTT. It translates to CASSWTSASTDTQFF. The rearrangement links TRBV19 to TRBJ2-3, with 9 bases matching TRBD2. This CDR3 spans 15 amino acids. Germline V CDR1 and CDR2: LNHDA, SQIVND (reference sequence).

This clonotype was observed a few times. This chain uses TRBV20-1 with TRBJ1-1; no reliable D call. The CDR3 is made up of 12 amino acids. V dropped 5 bases and J dropped 1 base, with 8 bases sitting between them. Germline assignment: CDR1 DFQATT and CDR2 SNEGSKA (reference sequence). The CDR3 coding sequence is TGCAGTGCTCAGCAGGAGAACACTGAAGCTTTCTTT. Its protein product is CSAQQENTEAFF.

As concerns this clonotype: Compared with germline, one end of the junction differs, possibly owing to a read error. This chain uses TRBV6-6 with TRBJ2-5; D is undetermined. This CDR3 contains 12 residues. Germline V gene data show CDR1 as MNHNY and CDR2 as SVGAGI (reference sequence). The CDR3 protein is CASEKDQEAQYF. The CDR3 DNA reads TGTGCCAGTGAGAAGGACCAAGAGGCCCAGTACTTC.

Turning to this clonotype: The final CDR3 position lacks the conserved phenylalanine or tryptophan, pointing to a likely read error. The chain has TRBV27 and TRBJ2-5; 8 positions agree with TRBD2. V lost 10 bases to trimming and J lost 4 bases; unmatched junction nucleotides: 17. Germline CDR1 is MNHEY and CDR2 is SMNVEV (reference sequence). This CDR3 has 16 residues. The CDR3 loop is CATQRELGMTGETQYS. The CDR3 DNA reads as TGTGCCACTCAGCGGGAGCTTGGTATGACGGGAGAGACCCAGTACTCC.

About this clonotype itself: A clone one base away is much larger, so this may be a read error. This sequence joins TRBV7-8 and TRBJ1-1, with TRBD1 as a possible D gene (5 bases). Germline V lookup: CDR1 SGHVS, CDR2 FQNEAQ. The CDR3 extends over 15 amino acids. CDR3 nucleotides: TGTGCCAGCAGCTTCAGGGTAGGCCTCCTATCTGAAGCTTCCTTT. Translated, it gives CASSFRVGLLSEASF.

Many counts were recorded for this clonotype. The chain recombines TRBV19 with TRBJ2-6; D unresolved. CDR1 and CDR2 (germline): LNHDA, SQIVND (reference sequence). Between the trimmed V and J ends, which lost 3 bases and 2 bases, there was a span of 5 bases. This CDR3 has 14 amino acids. The CDR3, as DNA: TGTGCCAGTAGTATTGGAACTGGGGCCAACGTCCTGACTTTC. Protein product: CASSIGTGANVLTF.

This clonotype was seen repeatedly, ten times or more. The chain carries TRBV29-1 and TRBJ1-1; a possible D gene is TRBD1 (6 bases). The CDR3 extends over 12 amino acids. Looked up from germline, CDR1 is SQVTM and CDR2 is ANQGSEA. The V end lost 7 bases, the J end lost 9 bases, and 18 bases lay between the germline ends. In DNA form, the CDR3 reads TGCAGCGATACTACAGGGCCACTCCAAGCTTTCTTT. It translates to CSDTTGPLQAFF.

This clonotype came up many times. This chain links TRBV2 with TRBJ2-3; 9 bases line up with TRBD2. The J segment lost 1 base and the V segment lost 9 bases, leaving 11 bases of the junction unmatched. CDR1 is SNHLY, CDR2 FYNNEI, per germline. The CDR3 runs to 16 residues. The chain's CDR3 is CASFSGRLSRTDTQYF. The CDR3 region has the DNA TGTGCCAGTTTTAGCGGGAGACTTTCCCGCACAGATACGCAGTATTTT. Based on the CDR3 plus reference TRBV2 and TRBJ2-3, the full variable domain is EPEVTQTPSHQVTQMGQEVILRCVPISNHLYFYWYRQILGQKVEFLVSFYNNEISEKSEIFDDQFSVERPDGSNFTLKIRSTKLEDSAMYFCASFSGRLSRTDTQYFGPGTRLTVL.